This TCR beta chain stems from a study of T cells in Graves' hyperthyroidism and ophthalmopathy. RNA transcripts were the template for amplifying TCR beta CDR3 regions. HTBI primers were used for first-round RT-PCR of the TCR CDR3. TCRdb independently ran MiXCR on the multiplex PCR reads; one entry per CDR3 protein. The sample holds hundreds of thousands of distinct CDR3 sequences, 12% to 15% seen once. Regarding the study as a whole: Blood samples included most of the expanded thyroid clonotypes exceeding 0.001. Ophthalmopathy was predicted by the model a median of roughly 6.7 months ahead of onset.

This clonotype was observed a handful of times. Its antigen is undetermined. The origin of this receptor is a woman aged 18-30 years with Graves' hyperthyroidism. The sample consisted of blood.

The CDR3 coding sequence is TGTGCCAGCAGCTTAATCGGCATCGGGAACAATGAGCAGTTCTTC. Translating gives CASSLIGIGNNEQFF. The gene calls are TRBV7-3 and TRBJ2-1; TRBD2 is a possible D gene (5 bases). Germline lookup yields CDR1 SGHTA and CDR2 FQGTGA. V gave up 1 base and J gave up 5 bases, with 12 bases separating them. This CDR3 has 15 residues.